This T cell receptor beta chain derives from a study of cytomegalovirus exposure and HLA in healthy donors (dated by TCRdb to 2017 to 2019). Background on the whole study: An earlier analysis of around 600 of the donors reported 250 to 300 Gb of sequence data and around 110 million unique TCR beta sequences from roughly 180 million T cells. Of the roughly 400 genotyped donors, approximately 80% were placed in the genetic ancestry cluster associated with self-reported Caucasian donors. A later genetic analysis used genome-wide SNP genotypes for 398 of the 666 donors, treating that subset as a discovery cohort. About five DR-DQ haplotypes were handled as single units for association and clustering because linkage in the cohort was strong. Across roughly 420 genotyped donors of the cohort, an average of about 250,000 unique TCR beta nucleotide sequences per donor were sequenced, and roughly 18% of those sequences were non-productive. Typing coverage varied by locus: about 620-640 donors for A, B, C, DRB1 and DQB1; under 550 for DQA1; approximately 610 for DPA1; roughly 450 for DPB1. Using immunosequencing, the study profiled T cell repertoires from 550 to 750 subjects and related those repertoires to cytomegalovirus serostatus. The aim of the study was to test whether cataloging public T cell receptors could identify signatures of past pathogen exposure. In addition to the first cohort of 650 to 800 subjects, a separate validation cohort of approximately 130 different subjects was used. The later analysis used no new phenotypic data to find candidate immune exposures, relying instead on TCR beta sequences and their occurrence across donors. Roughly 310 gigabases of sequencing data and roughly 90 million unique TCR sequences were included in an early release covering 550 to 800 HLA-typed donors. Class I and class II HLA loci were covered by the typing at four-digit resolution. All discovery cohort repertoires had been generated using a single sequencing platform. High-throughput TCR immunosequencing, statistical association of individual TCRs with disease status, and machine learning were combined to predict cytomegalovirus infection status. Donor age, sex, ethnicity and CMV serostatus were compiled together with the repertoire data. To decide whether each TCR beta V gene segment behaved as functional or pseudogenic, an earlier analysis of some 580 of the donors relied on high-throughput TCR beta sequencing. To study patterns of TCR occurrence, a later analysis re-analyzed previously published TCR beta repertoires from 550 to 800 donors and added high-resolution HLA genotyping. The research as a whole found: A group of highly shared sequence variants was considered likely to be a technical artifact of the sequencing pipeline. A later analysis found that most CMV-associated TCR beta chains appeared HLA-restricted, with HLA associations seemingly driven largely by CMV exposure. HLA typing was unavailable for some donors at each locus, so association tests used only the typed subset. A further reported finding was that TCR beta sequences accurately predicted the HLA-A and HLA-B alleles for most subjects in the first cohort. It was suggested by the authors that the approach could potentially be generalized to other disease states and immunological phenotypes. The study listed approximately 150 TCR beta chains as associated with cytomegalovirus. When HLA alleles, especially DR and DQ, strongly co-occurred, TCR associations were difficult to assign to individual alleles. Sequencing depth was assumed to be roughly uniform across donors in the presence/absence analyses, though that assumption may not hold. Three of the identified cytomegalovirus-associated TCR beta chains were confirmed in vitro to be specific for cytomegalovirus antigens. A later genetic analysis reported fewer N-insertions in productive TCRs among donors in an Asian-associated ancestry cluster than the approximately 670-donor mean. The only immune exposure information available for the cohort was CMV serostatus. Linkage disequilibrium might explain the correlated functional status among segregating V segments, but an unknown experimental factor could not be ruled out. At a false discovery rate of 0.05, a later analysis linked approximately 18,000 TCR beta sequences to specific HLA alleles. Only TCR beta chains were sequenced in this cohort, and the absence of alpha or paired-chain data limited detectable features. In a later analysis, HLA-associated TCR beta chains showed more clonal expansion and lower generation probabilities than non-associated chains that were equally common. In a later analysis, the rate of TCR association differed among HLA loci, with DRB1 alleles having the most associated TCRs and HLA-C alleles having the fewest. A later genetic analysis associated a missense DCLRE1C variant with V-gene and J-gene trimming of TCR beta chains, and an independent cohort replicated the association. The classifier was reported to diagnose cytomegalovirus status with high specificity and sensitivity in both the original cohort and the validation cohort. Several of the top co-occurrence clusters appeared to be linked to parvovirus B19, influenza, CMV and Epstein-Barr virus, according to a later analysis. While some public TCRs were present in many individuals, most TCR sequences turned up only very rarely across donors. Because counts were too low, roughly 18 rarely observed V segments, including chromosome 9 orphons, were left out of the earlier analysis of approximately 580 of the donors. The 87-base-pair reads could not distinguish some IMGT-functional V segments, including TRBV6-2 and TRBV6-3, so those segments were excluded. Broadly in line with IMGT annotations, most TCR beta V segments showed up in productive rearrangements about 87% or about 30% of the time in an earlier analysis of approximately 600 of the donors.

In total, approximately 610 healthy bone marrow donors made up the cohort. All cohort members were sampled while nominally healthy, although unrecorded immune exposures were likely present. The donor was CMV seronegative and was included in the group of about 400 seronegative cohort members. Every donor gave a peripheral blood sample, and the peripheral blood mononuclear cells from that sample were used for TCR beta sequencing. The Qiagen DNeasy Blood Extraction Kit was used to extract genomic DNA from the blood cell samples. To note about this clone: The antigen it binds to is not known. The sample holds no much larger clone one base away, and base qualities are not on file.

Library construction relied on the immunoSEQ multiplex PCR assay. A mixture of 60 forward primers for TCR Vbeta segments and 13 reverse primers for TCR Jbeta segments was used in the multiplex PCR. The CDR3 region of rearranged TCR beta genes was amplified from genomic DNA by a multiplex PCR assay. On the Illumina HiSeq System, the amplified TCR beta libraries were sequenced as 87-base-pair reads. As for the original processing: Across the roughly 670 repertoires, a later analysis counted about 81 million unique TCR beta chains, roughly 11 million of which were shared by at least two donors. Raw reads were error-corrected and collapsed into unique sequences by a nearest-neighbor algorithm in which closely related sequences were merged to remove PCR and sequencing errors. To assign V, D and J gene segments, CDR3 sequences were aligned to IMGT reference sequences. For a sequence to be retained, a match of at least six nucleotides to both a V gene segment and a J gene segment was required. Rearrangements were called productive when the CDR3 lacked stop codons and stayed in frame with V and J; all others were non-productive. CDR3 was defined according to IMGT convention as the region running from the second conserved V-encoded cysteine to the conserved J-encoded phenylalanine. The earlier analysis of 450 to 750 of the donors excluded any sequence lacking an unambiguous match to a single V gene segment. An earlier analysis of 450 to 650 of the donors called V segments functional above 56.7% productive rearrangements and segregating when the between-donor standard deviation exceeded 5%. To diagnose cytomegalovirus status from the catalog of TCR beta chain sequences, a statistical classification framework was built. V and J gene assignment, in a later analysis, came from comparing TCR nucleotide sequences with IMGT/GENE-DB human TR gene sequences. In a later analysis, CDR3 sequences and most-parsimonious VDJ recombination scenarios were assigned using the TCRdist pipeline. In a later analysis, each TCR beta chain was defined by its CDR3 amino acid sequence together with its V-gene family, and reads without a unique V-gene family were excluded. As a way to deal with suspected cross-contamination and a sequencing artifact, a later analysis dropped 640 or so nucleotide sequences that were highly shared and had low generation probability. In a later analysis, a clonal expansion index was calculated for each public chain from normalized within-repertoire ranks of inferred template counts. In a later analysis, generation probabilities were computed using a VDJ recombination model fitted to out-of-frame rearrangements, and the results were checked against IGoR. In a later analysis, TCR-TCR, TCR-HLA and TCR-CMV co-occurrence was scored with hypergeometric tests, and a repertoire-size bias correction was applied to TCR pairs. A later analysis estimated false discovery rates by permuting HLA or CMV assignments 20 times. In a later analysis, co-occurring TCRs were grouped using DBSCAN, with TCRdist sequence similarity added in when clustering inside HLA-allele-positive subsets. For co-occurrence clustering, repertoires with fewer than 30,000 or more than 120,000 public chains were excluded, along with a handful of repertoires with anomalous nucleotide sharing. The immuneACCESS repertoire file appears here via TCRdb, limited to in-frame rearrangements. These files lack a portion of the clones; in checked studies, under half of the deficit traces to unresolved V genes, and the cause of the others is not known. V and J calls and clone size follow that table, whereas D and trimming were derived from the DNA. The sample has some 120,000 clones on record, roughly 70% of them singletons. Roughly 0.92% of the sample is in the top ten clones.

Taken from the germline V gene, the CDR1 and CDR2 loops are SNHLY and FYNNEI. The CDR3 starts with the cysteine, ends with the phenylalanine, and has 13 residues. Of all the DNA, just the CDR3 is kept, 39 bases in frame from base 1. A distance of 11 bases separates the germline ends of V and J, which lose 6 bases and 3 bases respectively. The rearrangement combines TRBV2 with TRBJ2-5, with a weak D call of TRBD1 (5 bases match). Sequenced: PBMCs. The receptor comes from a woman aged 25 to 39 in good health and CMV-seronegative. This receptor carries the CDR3 CASRVTREETQYF. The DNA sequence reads TGTGCCAGCAGGGTGACCAGGGAAGAGACCCAGTACTTC.